The rows below give T cell receptor beta chains drawn from one sample of a study of OX40 agonist ivuxolimab in advanced cancers. Sequenced by immunoSEQ multiplex PCR; TCRdb stores in-frame clones only, minus some. The sample carries tens of thousands of clones, about 85% recorded once. Material: CD4+ or CD8+ T cells sorted from blood, obtained in a trial of the OX40 agonist ivuxolimab. All receptors come from an adult with an advanced solid tumor such as melanoma, head and neck, liver or kidney cancer. CDR3s include the opening cysteine and the closing phenylalanine or tryptophan. The D gene is left open where the match is weak. Clone size is shown for a subset of rows, as once, few, many or a class of expanded clone.

>TRBV7-3|NA|NA|TRBJ2-1
CASSLTLEQGLMGLGRNEQFF
TGTGCCAGCAGCTTAACGTTGGAACAGGGCCTAATGGGATTAGGTCGCAATGAGCAGTTCTTC
>TRBV27|NA|NA|TRBJ1-4
CASSGINPSEKLFF
TGTGCCAGCAGTGGCATCAATCCTAGCGAAAAACTGTTTTTT
>TRBV13|NA|NA|TRBJ1-1
CAITSDGRLTEAFF
TGTGCCATCACCTCAGACGGTCGTCTCACTGAAGCTTTCTTT
>TRBV9|few|NA|TRBJ1-1
CASSVAPGAGMNTEAFF
TGTGCCAGCAGCGTAGCCCCAGGGGCAGGAATGAACACTGAAGCTTTCTTT
>TRBV29-1|NA|NA|TRBJ2-2
CSVDPAGTNTGELFF
TGCAGCGTTGACCCCGCGGGAACGAACACCGGGGAGCTGTTTTTT
>TRBV14|NA|NA|TRBJ2-7
CASSLGPPSYEQYF
TGTGCCAGCAGCCTGGGACCGCCCTCCTACGAGCAGTACTTC
>TRBV5-1|NA|TRBD1|TRBJ1-6
CASSAGTGEGSPLHF
TGCGCCAGCAGCGCGGGGACAGGGGAGGGTTCACCCCTCCACTTT
>TRBV9|NA|NA|TRBJ2-1
CASSVGSTNEQFF
TGTGCCAGCAGCGTAGGTAGTACAAATGAGCAGTTCTTC
>TRBV2|NA|NA|TRBJ2-7
CASSPPRGGSNAEQYF
TGTGCCAGCAGCCCACCCAGAGGAGGATCGAACGCCGAGCAGTACTTC
>TRBV28|NA|TRBD1|TRBJ2-7
CASSPRTGGRYEQYF
TGTGCCAGCAGTCCGAGGACAGGGGGTCGCTACGAGCAGTACTTC
>TRBV7-9|NA|TRBD1|TRBJ2-5
CASSTRRGLGETQYF
TGTGCCAGCAGCACCCGAAGGGGGCTGGGGGAGACCCAGTACTTC
>TRBV11-1|NA|NA|TRBJ1-3
CAASRVSGNTIYF
TGTGCCGCCTCAAGGGTCTCTGGAAACACCATATATTTT
>TRBV27|NA|NA|TRBJ1-2
CASSLRGGVNFSYGYTF
TGTGCCAGCAGTTTAAGAGGTGGGGTTAACTTCTCCTATGGCTACACCTTC
>TRBV9|NA|NA|TRBJ1-2
CASSVVGGGGYTF
TGTGCCAGCAGCGTAGTAGGGGGGGGTGGCTACACCTTC
>TRBV7-9|NA|NA|TRBJ2-2
CASSLGSWTGELFF
TGTGCCAGCAGCTTGGGGAGCTGGACCGGGGAGCTGTTTTTT
>TRBV7-2|NA|NA|TRBJ1-5
CASSLGAGEQPQHF
TGTGCCAGCAGCTTAGGGGCAGGGGAGCAGCCCCAGCATTTT
>TRBV5-6|NA|TRBD2|TRBJ2-5
CASSPGGEEETQYF
TGTGCCAGCAGCCCGGGGGGGGAGGAAGAGACCCAGTACTTC
>TRBV7-9|NA|NA|TRBJ1-1
CASSNTVNTEAFF
TGTGCCAGCAGCAACACAGTGAACACTGAAGCTTTCTTT
>TRBV4-1|NA|NA|TRBJ1-6
CASSQEENSPLHF
TGCGCCAGCAGCCAAGAAGAGAATTCACCCCTCCACTTT
>TRBV7-4|once|NA|TRBJ1-2
CASSLSEQEYYYGYTF
TGTGCCAGCAGTTTATCGGAACAGGAATATTACTATGGCTACACCTTC
>TRBV15|NA|NA|TRBJ2-3
CATSNRGRGADTQYF
TGTGCCACCAGCAACCGAGGGCGCGGGGCAGATACGCAGTATTTT
>TRBV12-5|NA|TRBD2|TRBJ2-5
CASGLSDWRAGGPETQYF
TGTGCTAGTGGTTTGAGTGATTGGCGAGCGGGGGGGCCGGAGACCCAGTACTTC
>TRBV11-3|NA|NA|TRBJ2-7
CASSFDSPYEQYF
TGTGCCAGCAGCTTCGACAGCCCCTACGAGCAGTACTTC
>TRBV27|NA|NA|TRBJ2-1
CASSLGNEQFF
TGTGCCAGCAGTTTAGGTAATGAGCAGTTCTTC
>TRBV7-8|NA|NA|TRBJ2-7
CASSPRRASSYEQYF
TGTGCCAGCAGCCCTCGTCGTGCTAGCTCCTACGAGCAGTACTTC
>TRBV4-3|NA|TRBD1|TRBJ2-7
CASSQDAETGGVYEQYF
TGCGCCAGCAGCCAAGATGCGGAGACAGGGGGCGTCTACGAGCAGTACTTC
>TRBV7-9|NA|NA|TRBJ2-7
CASSHLTPRDGFYEQYF
TGTGCCAGCAGCCACCTGACCCCCCGGGACGGATTCTACGAGCAGTACTTC
>TRBV27|NA|TRBD1|TRBJ2-5
CASRRTGWETQYF
TGTGCCAGCCGCCGGACAGGGTGGGAGACCCAGTACTTC
>TRBV4-2|NA|TRBD1|TRBJ2-7
CASSPRDSAYEQYF
TGTGCCAGCAGCCCCCGGGACAGCGCCTACGAGCAGTACTTC
>TRBV30|medium-sized|NA|TRBJ2-7
CAWSTNWGEQYF
TGTGCCTGGAGTACCAACTGGGGGGAGCAGTACTTC
>TRBV27|NA|NA|TRBJ2-1
CASRGPEQFF
TGTGCCAGCAGGGGTCCCGAGCAGTTCTTC
>TRBV19|NA|TRBD1|TRBJ1-2
CASSQSTGDAYGYTF
TGTGCCAGTAGTCAATCGACAGGGGATGCCTATGGCTACACCTTC
>TRBV27|NA|NA|TRBJ1-1
CASSLSRQNTEAFF
TGTGCCAGCAGTTTATCCCGACAGAACACTGAAGCTTTCTTT
>TRBV27|NA|TRBD2|TRBJ2-3
CASSLSTSGITDTQYF
TGTGCCAGCAGTCTCTCGACTAGCGGGATCACAGATACGCAGTATTTT